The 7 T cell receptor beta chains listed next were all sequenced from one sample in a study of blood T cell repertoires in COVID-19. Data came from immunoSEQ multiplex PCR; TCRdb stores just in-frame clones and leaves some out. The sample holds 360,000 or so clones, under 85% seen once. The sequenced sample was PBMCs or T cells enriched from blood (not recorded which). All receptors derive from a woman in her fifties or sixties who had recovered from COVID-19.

The CDR3 nucleotides are TGTGCCAGCAGCTTAGATAGCGACAATGAGCAGTTCTTC. Amino acids: CASSLDSDNEQFF. This chain uses TRBV7-7 with TRBJ2-1; possibly TRBD2 for D (5 bases). The germline CDR1 and CDR2 sequences are SSHAT and FNYEAQ (reference sequence). This CDR3 has 13 amino acids. Trimming pared 1 base from V and 5 bases from J, leaving 6 bases between. The full variable domain, completed using reference TRBV7-7 and TRBJ2-1, is GAGVSQSPRYKVTKRGQDVTLRCDPISSHATLYWYQQALGQGPEFLTYFNYEAQPDKSGLPSDRFSAERPEGSISTLTIQRTEQRDSAMYRCASSLDSDNEQFFGPGTRLTVL.

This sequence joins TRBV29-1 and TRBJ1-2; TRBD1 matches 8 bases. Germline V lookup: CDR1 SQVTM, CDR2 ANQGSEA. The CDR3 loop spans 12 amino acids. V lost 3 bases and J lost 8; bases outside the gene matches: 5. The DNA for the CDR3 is TGCAGCGTTGAGTTGGACAGGGAGGGCTACACCTTC. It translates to CSVELDREGYTF. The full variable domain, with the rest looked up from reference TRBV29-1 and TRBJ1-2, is SAVISQKPSRDICQRGTSLTIQCQVDSQVTMMFWYRQQPGQSLTLIATANQGSEATYESGFVIDKFPISRPNLTFSTLTVSNMSPEDSSIYLCSVELDREGYTFGSGTRLTVV.

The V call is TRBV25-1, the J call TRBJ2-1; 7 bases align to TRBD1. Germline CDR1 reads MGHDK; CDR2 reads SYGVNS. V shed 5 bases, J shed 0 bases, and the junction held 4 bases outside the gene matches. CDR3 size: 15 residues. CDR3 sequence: CASSSGTDSYNEQFF. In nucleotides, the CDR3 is TGTGCCAGCAGTTCCGGGACAGACTCCTACAATGAGCAGTTCTTC.

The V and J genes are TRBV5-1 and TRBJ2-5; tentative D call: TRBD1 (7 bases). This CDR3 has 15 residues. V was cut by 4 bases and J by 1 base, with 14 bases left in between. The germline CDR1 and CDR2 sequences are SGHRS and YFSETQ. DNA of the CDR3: TGCGCCAGCAGCCTCCGCGGGGACAGCCAAGAGACCCAGTACTTC. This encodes CASSLRGDSQETQYF. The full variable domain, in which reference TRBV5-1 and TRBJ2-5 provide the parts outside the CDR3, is KAGVTQTPRYLIKTRGQQVTLSCSPISGHRSVSWYQQTPGQGLQFLFEYFSETQRNKGNFPGRFSGRQFSNSRSEMNVSTLELGDSALYLCASSLRGDSQETQYFGPGTRLLVL.

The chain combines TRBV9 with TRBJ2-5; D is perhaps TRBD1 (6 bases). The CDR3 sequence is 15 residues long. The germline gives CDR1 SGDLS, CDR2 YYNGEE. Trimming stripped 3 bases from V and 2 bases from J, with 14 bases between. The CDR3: CASSATGLRQETQYF. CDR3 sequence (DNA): TGTGCCAGCAGCGCAACAGGGCTTAGACAAGAGACCCAGTACTTC.

The DNA of the CDR3 is TGTGCCTGGAGTGTGGGCAACAGAGTCACTGAAGCTTTCTTT. It translates to CAWSVGNRVTEAFF. The V gene is TRBV30, the J gene TRBJ1-1; D gene ambiguous. Germline assignment: CDR1 GTSNPN and CDR2 SVGIG (reference sequence). The CDR3 spans 14 residues. Trimming left V 0 bases short and J 4 bases short, with 12 bases between.

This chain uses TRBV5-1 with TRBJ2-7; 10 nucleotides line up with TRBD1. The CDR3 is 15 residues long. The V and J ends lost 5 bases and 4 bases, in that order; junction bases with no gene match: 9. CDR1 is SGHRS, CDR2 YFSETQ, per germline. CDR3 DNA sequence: TGCGCCAGCAGGCCCGGGACAGGGGAGTGGTACGAGCAGTACTTC. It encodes CASRPGTGEWYEQYF.